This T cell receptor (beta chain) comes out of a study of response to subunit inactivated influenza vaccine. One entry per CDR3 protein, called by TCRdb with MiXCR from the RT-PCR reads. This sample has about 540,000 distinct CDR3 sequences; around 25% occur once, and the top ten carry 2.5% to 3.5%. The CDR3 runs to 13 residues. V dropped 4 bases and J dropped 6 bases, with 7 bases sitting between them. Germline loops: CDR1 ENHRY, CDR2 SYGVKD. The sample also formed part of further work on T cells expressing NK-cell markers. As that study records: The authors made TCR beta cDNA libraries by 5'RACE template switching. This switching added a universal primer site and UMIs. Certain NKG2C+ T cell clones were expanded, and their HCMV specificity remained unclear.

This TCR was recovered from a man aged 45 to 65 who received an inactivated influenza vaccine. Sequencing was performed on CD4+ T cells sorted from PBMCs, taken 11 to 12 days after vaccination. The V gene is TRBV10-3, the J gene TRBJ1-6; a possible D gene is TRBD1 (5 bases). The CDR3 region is CAISVQGNSPLHF. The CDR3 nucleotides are TGTGCCATCAGTGTTCAGGGTAATTCACCCCTCCACTTT.